The rows below give T cell receptor beta chains drawn from one sample of a study of shared clonotypes between healthy human individuals. Some clones are missing from TCRdb's copy, which holds only in-frame ones; the method was immunoSEQ multiplex PCR. The sample lists roughly 510,000 clones; almost 80% were seen once. The sequencing input was PBMCs. All receptors derive from a woman in her thirties or forties in good health. Some clones in this sample may be carry-over from other donors' samples. Both conserved end residues are part of each CDR3. The D gene is left open where the match is weak. Clone size is given for some rows only: seen once, a few or many times, or a class if the clone is expanded.

D gene: -; V gene: TRBV18; J gene: TRBJ1-1; clone size: once; CDR3 protein: CASSLGKGTEAFF; CDR3 DNA: TGTGCCAGCTCACTCGGGAAGGGGACTGAAGCTTTCTTT
D gene: -; V gene: TRBV30; J gene: TRBJ1-3; clone size: -; CDR3 protein: CAWSVHRDTRNTIYF; CDR3 DNA: TGTGCCTGGAGTGTTCACAGGGATACCAGAAACACCATATATTTT
D gene: -; V gene: TRBV28; J gene: TRBJ2-1; clone size: -; CDR3 protein: CASSLYRDYNEQFF; CDR3 DNA: TGTGCCAGCAGTTTATACAGAGATTACAATGAGCAGTTCTTC
D gene: -; V gene: TRBV19; J gene: TRBJ2-7; clone size: -; CDR3 protein: CASSSNRGGYEQYF; CDR3 DNA: TGTGCCAGTAGTTCCAACAGGGGGGGCTACGAGCAGTACTTC
D gene: -; V gene: TRBV9; J gene: TRBJ2-3; clone size: once; CDR3 protein: CASSQPGNDLNGQYF; CDR3 DNA: TGTGCCAGCAGCCAACCCGGGAACGATCTCAATGGGCAGTATTTT
D gene: TRBD1; V gene: TRBV15; J gene: TRBJ2-2; clone size: -; CDR3 protein: CATSDRVTGELFF; CDR3 DNA: TGTGCCACCAGTGACAGGGTAACCGGGGAGCTGTTTTTT
D gene: -; V gene: TRBV30; J gene: TRBJ1-2; clone size: -; CDR3 protein: CALPGAPSYGYTF; CDR3 DNA: TGTGCCCTCCCAGGGGCGCCTAGCTATGGCTACACCTTC
D gene: -; V gene: TRBV28; J gene: TRBJ2-3; clone size: -; CDR3 protein: CASSISGRTDTQYF; CDR3 DNA: TGTGCCAGCAGTATTAGCGGCCGCACAGATACGCAGTATTTT
D gene: TRBD1; V gene: TRBV2; J gene: TRBJ1-5; clone size: -; CDR3 protein: CASSEGTGQPQHF; CDR3 DNA: TGTGCCAGCAGTGAAGGGACAGGTCAGCCCCAGCATTTT
D gene: -; V gene: TRBV5-1; J gene: TRBJ2-6; clone size: -; CDR3 protein: CASSPGGPGANVLTF; CDR3 DNA: TGCGCCAGCAGCCCGGGGGGCCCTGGGGCCAACGTCCTGACTTTC
D gene: -; V gene: TRBV4-2; J gene: TRBJ2-2; clone size: -; CDR3 protein: CASSQVLGNDGELFF; CDR3 DNA: TGTGCCAGCAGCCAAGTATTAGGGAATGACGGGGAGCTGTTTTTT
D gene: -; V gene: TRBV4-1; J gene: TRBJ1-1; clone size: -; CDR3 protein: CASSQAASMNTEAFF; CDR3 DNA: TGCGCCAGCAGCCAAGCGGCCAGTATGAACACTGAAGCTTTCTTT
D gene: -; V gene: TRBV10-2; J gene: TRBJ2-2; clone size: -; CDR3 protein: CASSSAVRLNTGELFF; CDR3 DNA: TGCGCCAGCAGCTCCGCAGTGAGATTAAACACCGGGGAGCTGTTTTTT
D gene: -; V gene: TRBV28; J gene: TRBJ2-1; clone size: -; CDR3 protein: CASNPFGTSENEQFF; CDR3 DNA: TGTGCCAGCAACCCCTTCGGCACTTCAGAGAATGAGCAGTTCTTC
D gene: -; V gene: TRBV18; J gene: TRBJ2-7; clone size: -; CDR3 protein: CASSPGFSYEQYF; CDR3 DNA: TGTGCCAGCTCACCCGGGTTTTCTTACGAGCAGTACTTC
D gene: -; V gene: TRBV5-6; J gene: TRBJ2-5; clone size: -; CDR3 protein: CASSLLRAGSGVVTQYF; CDR3 DNA: TGTGCCAGCAGCTTATTGAGGGCAGGGTCGGGAGTGGTGACCCAGTACTTC
D gene: TRBD2; V gene: TRBV27; J gene: TRBJ2-3; clone size: -; CDR3 protein: CASSLISGSRGTDTQYF; CDR3 DNA: TGTGCCAGCAGTTTGATTAGCGGGAGTAGGGGCACAGATACGCAGTATTTT
D gene: -; V gene: TRBV2; J gene: TRBJ2-2; clone size: -; CDR3 protein: CASRDFRGPQNTGELFF; CDR3 DNA: TGTGCCAGCAGGGACTTTCGGGGGCCTCAGAACACCGGGGAGCTGTTTTTT
D gene: -; V gene: TRBV28; J gene: TRBJ2-7; clone size: -; CDR3 protein: CASTPPGDRGGEQYF; CDR3 DNA: TGTGCCAGCACCCCACCCGGCGACAGAGGTGGCGAGCAGTACTTC
D gene: TRBD2; V gene: TRBV18; J gene: TRBJ2-3; clone size: -; CDR3 protein: CASSQELAGLGDTQYF; CDR3 DNA: TGTGCCAGCTCCCAAGAACTAGCGGGATTGGGAGATACGCAGTATTTT
D gene: -; V gene: TRBV4-1; J gene: TRBJ2-1; clone size: few; CDR3 protein: CASSQGPFGEQFF; CDR3 DNA: TGCGCCAGCAGCCAAGGGCCATTTGGCGAGCAGTTCTTC
D gene: -; V gene: TRBV28; J gene: TRBJ2-2; clone size: many; CDR3 protein: CASSPQIGELFF; CDR3 DNA: TGTGCCAGCAGTCCCCAAATCGGGGAGCTGTTTTTT
D gene: TRBD2; V gene: TRBV5-3; J gene: TRBJ2-3; clone size: -; CDR3 protein: CARSIRLAGGPDTQYF; CDR3 DNA: TGTGCCAGAAGCATCAGACTAGCGGGAGGGCCAGATACGCAGTATTTT
D gene: -; V gene: TRBV14; J gene: TRBJ1-5; clone size: few; CDR3 protein: CASSQDRDSNQPQHF; CDR3 DNA: TGTGCCAGCAGCCAAGATAGGGACAGCAATCAGCCCCAGCATTTT
D gene: -; V gene: TRBV15; J gene: TRBJ2-1; clone size: -; CDR3 protein: CATGTQWGNEQFF; CDR3 DNA: TGTGCCACCGGGACCCAATGGGGGAATGAGCAGTTCTTC
D gene: -; V gene: TRBV27; J gene: TRBJ1-5; clone size: -; CDR3 protein: CASSLNALNQPQHF; CDR3 DNA: TGTGCCAGCAGTTTAAATGCCCTGAATCAGCCCCAGCATTTT
D gene: -; V gene: TRBV7-6; J gene: TRBJ2-2; clone size: few; CDR3 protein: CASSLEGSGELFF; CDR3 DNA: TGTGCCAGCAGCTTAGAGGGTTCCGGGGAGCTGTTTTTT
D gene: -; V gene: TRBV7-3; J gene: TRBJ2-6; clone size: -; CDR3 protein: CASSPSGPSGANVLTF; CDR3 DNA: TGTGCCAGCAGCCCGAGCGGGCCCTCTGGGGCCAACGTCCTGACTTTC
D gene: -; V gene: TRBV6-6; J gene: TRBJ1-2; clone size: once; CDR3 protein: CASSYPGTPKRGYTF; CDR3 DNA: TGTGCCAGCAGTTACCCCGGGACTCCCAAGCGAGGCTACACCTTC
D gene: -; V gene: TRBV4-2; J gene: TRBJ1-5; clone size: -; CDR3 protein: CASSQDNDQPQHF; CDR3 DNA: TGTGCCAGCAGCCAAGATAACGATCAGCCCCAGCATTTT
D gene: -; V gene: TRBV30; J gene: TRBJ2-7; clone size: -; CDR3 protein: CAWSGGETYEQYF; CDR3 DNA: TGTGCCTGGAGCGGGGGAGAGACCTACGAGCAGTACTTC
D gene: TRBD1; V gene: TRBV19; J gene: TRBJ2-1; clone size: -; CDR3 protein: CASSSGQGFNNEQFF; CDR3 DNA: TGTGCCAGTAGTAGCGGACAGGGGTTTAACAATGAGCAGTTCTTC
D gene: TRBD2; V gene: TRBV4-2; J gene: TRBJ2-7; clone size: once; CDR3 protein: CASSREASGSDEQYF; CDR3 DNA: TGTGCCAGCAGCCGGGAGGCTAGCGGGAGCGACGAGCAGTACTTC